One and the same sample provided the 16 T cell receptor beta chains below, sequenced in a study of control samples from healthy donors and cancer patients (dated by TCRdb to about 2020). Library construction relied on the immunoSEQ multiplex PCR assay. TCRdb stores this immuneACCESS table with in-frame sequences only. Part of the clones is absent; in the studies checked, under half of the shortfall reflects unresolved V genes, and no reason is known for the rest. The sample table shows over 90,000 clones, and roughly 89% are seen once. About 19% of the sample comes from the top ten. The sequenced material came from PBMCs. Receptors were obtained from a man aged 55 to 70 with lung cancer.

The chain links TRBV5-1 to TRBJ2-5; TRBD1 matches at 9 bases. With V trimmed by 3 bases and J by 1 base, 7 bases remained unmatched. CDR1 SGHRS and CDR2 YFSETQ come from the germline V gene. CDR3 length: 16 amino acids. DNA for the CDR3: TGCGCCAGCAGCTCGGGACAGGGTCCGGGCCAAGAGACCCAGTACTTC. Translation gives CASSSGQGPGQETQYF.

Here the CDR3 reads CASNGQGASGNTIYF. In nucleotides, the CDR3 is TGTGCCAGCAACGGACAGGGGGCTTCTGGAAACACCATATATTTT. V and J are TRBV9 and TRBJ1-3; 11 bases line up with TRBD1. The CDR3 is made up of 15 amino acids. CDR1 and CDR2 from the germline V gene are SGDLS and YYNGEE. Germline trimming cut 6 bases from V and 1 base from J; bases unmatched to any gene: 3.

The chain employs TRBV18 and TRBJ2-2, with a possible D match to TRBD1 (6 bases). Trimming pared 1 base from V and 3 bases from J, leaving 21 bases between. CDR3 length: 19 amino acids. Germline loops: CDR1 KGHSH, CDR2 LQKENI. The CDR3 reads CASSPLGQSDNRDTGELFF. Here the CDR3 DNA reads TGTGCCAGCTCACCACTTGGGCAGTCAGACAACAGGGACACCGGGGAGCTGTTTTTT.

This clone was observed a handful of times. V usage is TRBV12-5 and J usage is TRBJ2-1; either TRBD1 or TRBD2 may fit D (6 bases each). Per the germline V gene, CDR1 is LGHNT and CDR2 is FRNRAP. The CDR3 spans 18 residues. The V end was cut by 0 bases, the J end by 2 bases, with 17 bases between. The CDR3 region has the DNA TGTGCTAGTGGTTTGGTACGAGACGGGGGCCTCCCCTACAATGAGCAGTTCTTC. Residues: CASGLVRDGGLPYNEQFF.

The chain combines TRBV7-9 with TRBJ1-2; D is unresolved. Trimming took off 1 base at V and 3 bases at J, with 18 bases between the two ends. Per germline, CDR1 SEHNR and CDR2 FQNEAQ (reference sequence). The CDR3 sequence is 17 residues long. CDR3 region: CASSLVGKGPSDYGYTF. In nucleotides, the CDR3 is TGTGCCAGCAGCTTAGTCGGGAAGGGCCCGTCTGACTATGGCTACACCTTC.

This clone was picked up a small number of times. The V call is TRBV3-1 (or the pseudogene TRBV3-2), the J call TRBJ2-1; 11 bases line up with TRBD2. The V gene's germline CDR1 is LGHDT and CDR2 YNNKEL (reference sequence). The ends lost 4 bases at V and 6 bases at J; junction bases unmatched: 14. This CDR3 region has 18 residues. The CDR3 loop is CASSPDRTSGGPTNEQFF. The CDR3 bases are TGTGCCAGCAGCCCCGACCGAACTAGCGGGGGACCCACCAATGAGCAGTTCTTC.

A few counts support this clone. The genes are TRBV6-5 and TRBJ1-2; D might be TRBD1 (5 bases). The CDR3 is 11 amino acids. V lost 8 bases and J lost 8, with 12 bases in between. Germline V gene data show CDR1 as MNHEY and CDR2 as SVGAGI. The CDR3 region is CASLRGIGYTF. The CDR3 coding sequence is TGTGCCAGCTTGCGGGGCATAGGCTACACCTTC.

The rearrangement uses TRBV30 and TRBJ2-2, with 7 bases that match TRBD1. V lost 5 bases and J lost 3; bases outside the gene matches: 9. The germline gives CDR1 GTSNPN, CDR2 SVGIG (reference sequence). This CDR3 region has 15 residues. The CDR3 loop reads CAWALGDSYTGELFF. Written as DNA, the CDR3 is TGTGCCTGGGCCCTCGGGGACAGCTACACCGGGGAGCTGTTTTTT.

This chain connects TRBV7-9 to TRBJ1-5; no clear D. CDR3 size: 16 residues. Between the trimmed V and J ends, which lost 1 base and 4 bases, there was a span of 14 bases. From germline, CDR1 is SEHNR and CDR2 FQNEAQ (reference sequence). The CDR3 DNA is TGTGCCAGCAGCTTAGGGACGGTTTATGGGAATCAGCCCCAGCATTTT. This encodes CASSLGTVYGNQPQHF.

This clone came up a few times. V and J are TRBV7-9 and TRBJ1-1; D is uncertain. The germline V gene encodes CDR1 SEHNR and CDR2 FQNEAQ (reference sequence). The CDR3 is 13 residues long. V gave up 3 bases and J gave up 4 bases, with 9 bases separating them. CDR3 nucleotides: TGTGCCAGCAGCTTTAAGGACGGCACTGAAGCTTTCTTT. Its protein product is CASSFKDGTEAFF.

The genes are TRBV5-4 and TRBJ2-1; tentatively, D is TRBD2 (6 bases). This CDR3 has 15 amino acids. Germline loops: CDR1 SGHNT, CDR2 YYREEE (reference sequence). The V end lost 3 bases, the J end lost 4 bases, and 14 bases lay between the germline ends. The CDR3 loop reads CASSYDIGTYNEQFF. For the CDR3, the DNA is TGTGCCAGCAGCTACGACATAGGGACTTACAATGAGCAGTTCTTC.

The V call is TRBV3-1 (or the pseudogene TRBV3-2), the J call TRBJ2-5, with D perhaps TRBD1 or TRBD2 (5 bases each). Trimming stripped 4 bases from V and 5 bases from J, with 17 bases between. The CDR3 length is 15 residues. Germline V gene lookup returns CDR1 LGHDT and CDR2 YNNKEL (reference sequence). DNA of the CDR3: TGTGCCAGCAGCCTCTCGGGGACCCCCCTCGAGACCCAGTACTTC. It encodes CASSLSGTPLETQYF.

The rearrangement uses TRBV6-6 and TRBJ2-2; D gene uncertain. The CDR3 has 13 amino acids. The V gene's germline CDR1 is MNHNY and CDR2 SVGAGI (reference sequence). The V end was cut by 4 bases, the J end by 4 bases, with 7 bases between. The CDR3 sequence is CASSSRGTGELFF. CDR3 sequence (DNA): TGTGCCAGCAGTTCCCGAGGCACCGGGGAGCTGTTTTTT.

The rearrangement joins TRBV5-1 to TRBJ1-1, with D unresolved. Germline V gives CDR1 SGHRS, CDR2 YFSETQ. V was shortened by 0 bases and J by 7 bases, with 7 bases between the two germline ends. This CDR3 is 12 amino acids long. This chain's CDR3 is CASSLVGNEAFF. Here the CDR3 DNA reads TGCGCCAGCAGCTTGGTGGGCAATGAAGCTTTCTTT.

The chain combines TRBV11-3 with TRBJ2-3, with 9 bases matching TRBD2. CDR1 SGHNT and CDR2 YENEEA come from the germline V gene. Losses at the gene ends were 0 bases for V and 3 bases for J; bases not matched to a gene: 10. This CDR3 contains 18 residues. Written as DNA, the CDR3 is TGTGCCAGCAGCTTAGATCCCCAAGCGGGGGGATTGACAGATACGCAGTATTTT. Protein sequence: CASSLDPQAGGLTDTQYF.

This clone showed up many times. J is TRBJ2-7 and V is TRBV9, with 8 bases that match TRBD1. V lost 4 bases and J lost 4; bases outside the gene matches: 7. Germline V CDR1 and CDR2: SGDLS, YYNGEE. This CDR3 is built from 14 residues. CDR3 DNA: TGTGCCAGCAGCAATATACAGGGGGGTTACGAGCAGTACTTC. It codes for CASSNIQGGYEQYF.